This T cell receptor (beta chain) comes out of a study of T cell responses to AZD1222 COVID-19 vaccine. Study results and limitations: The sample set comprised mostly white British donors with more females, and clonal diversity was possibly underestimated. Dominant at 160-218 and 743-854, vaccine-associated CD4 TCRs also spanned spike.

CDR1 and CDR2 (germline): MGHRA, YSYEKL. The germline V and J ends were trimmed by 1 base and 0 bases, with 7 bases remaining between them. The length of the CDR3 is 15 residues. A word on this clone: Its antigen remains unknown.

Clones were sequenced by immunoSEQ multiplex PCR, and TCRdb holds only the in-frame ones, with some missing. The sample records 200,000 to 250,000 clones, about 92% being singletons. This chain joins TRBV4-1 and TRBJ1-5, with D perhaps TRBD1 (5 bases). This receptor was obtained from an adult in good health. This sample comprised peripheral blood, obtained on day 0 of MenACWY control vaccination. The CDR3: CASSQGGNSNQPQHF. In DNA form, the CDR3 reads TGCGCCAGCAGCCAAGGGGGGAATAGCAATCAGCCCCAGCATTTT.